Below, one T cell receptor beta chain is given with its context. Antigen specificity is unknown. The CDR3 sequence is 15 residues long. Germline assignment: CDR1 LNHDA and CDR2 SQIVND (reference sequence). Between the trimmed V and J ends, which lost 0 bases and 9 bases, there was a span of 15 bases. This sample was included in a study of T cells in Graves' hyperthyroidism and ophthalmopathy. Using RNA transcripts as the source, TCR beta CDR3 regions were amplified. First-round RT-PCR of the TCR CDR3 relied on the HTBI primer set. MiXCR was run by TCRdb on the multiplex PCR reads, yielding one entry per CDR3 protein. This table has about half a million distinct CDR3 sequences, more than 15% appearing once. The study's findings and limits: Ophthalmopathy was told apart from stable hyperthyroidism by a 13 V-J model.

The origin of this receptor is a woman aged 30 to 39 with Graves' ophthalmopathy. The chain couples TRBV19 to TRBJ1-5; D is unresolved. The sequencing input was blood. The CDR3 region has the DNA TGTGCCAGTAGTATAGATGAGAGCCGCCGAATGCCCCAGCATTTT. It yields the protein CASSIDESRRMPQHF.